This TCR beta chain was observed in a study of regulatory T cells in long-lasting Graves disease (dated by TCRdb to about 2021). Study-wide context: Newly diagnosed Graves' disease patients had taken antithyroid drugs for less than 3 months. Persistent Graves' disease patients were compared with newly diagnosed Graves' disease patients by peripheral blood TCR sequencing and RNA sequencing. The study was conducted in China and was registered as a clinical trial. A total of around 35 samples underwent TCR sequencing, from 13 patients with persistent Graves' disease and approximately 20 patients with newly diagnosed Graves' disease.

In the case of this clonotype: This clone's antigen is unknown. The sample holds no much larger clone one base away, and base qualities are not on file.

Study-level results and caveats: Persistent disease showed preferential use of TRBV28, TRBJ1-2 and TRBJ2-5, whereas newly diagnosed disease favored TRBV20-1 and TRBJ2-1. Sequencing and analysis were restricted to the TCR beta chain. Compared with newly diagnosed patients, persistent Graves' disease patients had lower TCR Shannon entropy and fewer highly expanded clones, which suggests clonal expansion. The study examined only peripheral blood because the primary lesion, thyroid tissue, could not be accessed. Persistent patients shared more public clonotypes among themselves (2,741) than newly diagnosed patients did (more than 850). As a limitation, the authors acknowledged that the small sample size may reduce accuracy.

Libraries were built with multiplex PCR. Reads for this sample came from an Illumina HiSeq 4000. iRepertoire HTBI primers and Arm-PCR amplification of CDR3 regions were used to construct TCR beta libraries. PCR products were gel purified before sequencing. Per the source publication's procedure: Gene usage analysis of CDR3 amino acid clonotypes used the approximately 62 TRBV and some 15 TRBJ segments found across samples. COPE and FqMerger were used to merge the filtered high-quality paired reads into contigs. BLAST was used to align contigs to IMGT TRBV, TRBD and TRBJ reference genes, and CDR3 was defined according to IMGT. Clonotypes above 0.1% frequency were classified as highly expanded clones. Shannon entropy served as the measure of repertoire diversity, while the Gini coefficient captured V-J evenness. A clonotype found in more than one individual was treated as public. TCRdb handled the public reads itself, with Q25 trimming in fastp and clone calling in MiXCR, and kept productive beta chains. Rows with one shared CDR3 protein collapse into an entry with the most common genes and DNA. TCRdb assigned the V and J calls; the authors' analysis was not used. For this sample the table gives about 200,000 distinct CDR3 sequences, of which around 19% were detected only once. Over 9.5% of the sample lies in the top ten.

What the time point label conveys for this sample: newly diagnosed GD, antithyroid drugs for less than 3 months. For both TCR sequencing and RNA sequencing, RNA was extracted from PBMCs using TRIzol. Graves' disease was diagnosed according to American Thyroid Association guidelines. Recruitment of patients was carried out at an endocrinology department in Xi'an, China. Each patient gave roughly 10 milliliters of peripheral blood, collected in an EDTA anticoagulant tube. PBMCs were isolated by Ficoll Paque Plus density gradient separation without further T cell sorting. RNA quality was checked with an Agilent 2100 Bioanalyzer and agarose gel, and concentration with a NanoDrop 2000. The CDR3, cysteine through phenylalanine, is 13 amino acids long. The kept DNA is CDR3 alone, 39 bases in frame from the first base. Per the germline V gene, SGHAT is the CDR1 and FQNNGV is the CDR2. At the junction V is shortened by 5 bases and J by 3 bases, with 9 bases in between.

Another study also made use of these data, one on T cells in Graves' hyperthyroidism and ophthalmopathy. The second study, in turn, reports: Stable Graves' hyperthyroidism was defined as the absence of progression to ophthalmopathy over 18 months of follow-up. Hyperthyroidism patients were aged 18 to 65 years and newly diagnosed, with disease duration of less than 2 months. Patients with uncontrolled infections, other autoimmune diseases, pregnancy or lactation were excluded. Clinical symptoms, serum thyroxine and TRAb, thyroid ultrasound, and orbital computed tomography formed the basis for the diagnoses. The first round of RT-PCR for the TCR CDR3 was performed with the HTBI primer set and the Qiagen OneStep RT-PCR kit. Most expanded thyroid clonotypes (frequency above 0.001) were also found in blood, which suggests that blood repertoires may mirror thyroid immune responses. A model built on a 13 V-J signature distinguished ophthalmopathy from stable hyperthyroidism, reaching around 90% sensitivity and about 81% specificity in cross-validation and 80%/75% in testing. In validation, progression to ophthalmopathy was predicted by the model with around 71% sensitivity and 72.22% specificity, a median of 6.5 months before onset. A discovery cohort of roughly 100 patients, about 40 with Graves' ophthalmopathy and under 60 with stable Graves' hyperthyroidism, was used to find distinguishing TCR V-J signatures. Whether ophthalmopathy could be predicted prospectively was tested in an independent validation cohort made up of some 20 hyperthyroidism patients plus 17 patients who later progressed to ophthalmopathy. The approximately 98 discovery patients were randomly divided into training and test sets at a 7:3 ratio. In more than 5 Graves' hyperthyroidism patients, the study also compared T-cell repertoires from thyroid tissue with T-cell repertoires from blood. Once sampling was done, hyperthyroidism patients were given methimazole at a starting dose of 30 mg daily, whereas ophthalmopathy patients were given high-dose intravenous methylprednisolone. The libraries were constructed in a second round of multiplex PCR and then size-selected and purified. The libraries were sequenced on an Illumina HiSeq2000 using paired-end 100 bp reads. SOAPnuke was used to process the raw data, removing reads that contained adapters or uncalled bases, had a mean Phred below 15, or lacked an exact match to the constant primer or identifier. COPE v1.2.5 was used to merge high-quality paired reads, and clonotypes were defined as unique nucleotide sequences. Clonotypes were aligned to IMGT TRBV, TRBD and TRBJ reference segments using MiTCR v1.1. Analysis was restricted to V-J combinations with a frequency above 0.0001, which covered about 99% of repertoires. A TCS score was defined as the ratio of F50 (clonal expansion) to E x V (chaos), with BLOSUM62-based TCRdist applied between CDR3 peptides within each V-J. Welch's t-statistics and random forest reduced 500 to 550 V-J features to under 15, which were used in a naive Bayes classifier (R e1071). No statistical method was used to fix the sample size in advance, and group allocation was not hidden from the investigators. According to the paper, TCR Vbeta CDR3 sequencing was carried out on 135 peripheral blood samples, which came from fewer than 50 ophthalmopathy, 75 to 80 hyperthyroidism and approximately 17 progressor patients.

Here the chain combines TRBV11-2 and TRBJ2-3; the D gene assignment is ambiguous. Sequenced material: peripheral blood mononuclear cells (PBMCs), taken at new diagnosis, from a patient treated with antithyroid drugs. This TCR came from a woman between 25 and 40 years old with Graves disease. Donor details come from another sample of the same person, matched by shared clones. The nucleotides read TGTGCCAGCAGCCCACTTAATACAGATACGCAGTATTTT. Its protein reads: CASSPLNTDTQYF.